The rows below give T cell receptor beta chains drawn from one sample of a study of T cell changes during pregnancy in multiple sclerosis. The protocol was immunoSEQ multiplex PCR, while the TCRdb copy is restricted to in-frame clones and leaves out a portion. The sample contains around 51,000 clones, 93% of which appear only once. The sequencing used peripheral blood, collected in the second trimester of pregnancy. The receptor set was obtained from a female donor with multiple sclerosis, enrolled in a pregnancy study. Each CDR3 is given with its conserved first and last residue. The D gene is left open where the match is weak. Clone size, where shown, is once, few, many, or a class for clones that have expanded.

d_call,cdr3_length,v_call,j_call,clone_size,cdr3_nt,cdr3_aa
-,18,TRBV7-6,TRBJ2-2,-,TGTGCCAGCAGCTTAGTCGCTTCCGGGGTATCGAACACCGGGGAGCTGTTTTTT,CASSLVASGVSNTGELFF
TRBD2,15,TRBV6-5,TRBJ2-3,-,TGTGCCAGCAGCCAAATAGCGGGAGGGCCGGGTACGCAGTATTTT,CASSQIAGGPGTQYF
-,16,TRBV9,TRBJ1-5,-,TGTGCCAGCACCCTGGGGGACAACTATAGCAATCAGCCCCAGCATTTT,CASTLGDNYSNQPQHF
-,13,TRBV29-1,TRBJ2-7,-,TGCAGCGTTGCGGTATTGGGGAGCAACGAGCAGTACTTC,CSVAVLGSNEQYF
-,17,TRBV21-1,TRBJ2-7,-,TGTGCCAGCACCCGCCATCACCCGGGACAGGGCCCCTACGAGCAGTACTTC,CASTRHHPGQGPYEQYF
-,12,TRBV7-9,TRBJ1-5,-,TGTGCCAGCAGCTACACAAATCAGCCCCAGCATTTT,CASSYTNQPQHF
TRBD1,15,TRBV25-1,TRBJ1-4,-,TGTGCCAGCAGTCCCGGGACAGGGAGGGATGAAAAACTGTTTTTT,CASSPGTGRDEKLFF
TRBD1,16,TRBV4-3,TRBJ1-1,-,TGCGCCAGCAGCCAAGATCAACAGGGGGCGCTCACTGAAGCTTTCTTT,CASSQDQQGALTEAFF
-,15,TRBV19,TRBJ1-2,-,TGTGCCAGTAGTACCCCGGGGGGGGGCATCGGTGGCTACACCTTC,CASSTPGGGIGGYTF
TRBD1,13,TRBV28,TRBJ1-1,few,TGTGCCAGCAGTTTCGGACAGGGGACCGGAGCTTTCTTT,CASSFGQGTGAFF
-,15,TRBV4-2,TRBJ1-1,-,TGTGCCAGCAGCCAAGGACAGGAGTATGACACTGAAGCTTTCTTT,CASSQGQEYDTEAFF
-,12,TRBV6-1,TRBJ2-7,-,TGTGCCAGCAGTGGGGCTCTCTACGAGCAGTACTTC,CASSGALYEQYF
TRBD1,13,TRBV7-9,TRBJ1-1,-,TGTGCCAGCAGCTATCAGGACAGGGGGAGGACTTTCTTT,CASSYQDRGRTFF
-,13,TRBV6-5,TRBJ1-1,-,TGTGCCAGCAGTTACTCGAGGCGAGACGAAGCTTTCTTT,CASSYSRRDEAFF
TRBD2,16,TRBV7-3,TRBJ2-1,-,TGTGCCAGCAGCTTGGAGGGGACTAGCGGGTCGAATGAGCAGTTCTTC,CASSLEGTSGSNEQFF
TRBD2,16,TRBV5-6,TRBJ2-3,-,TGTGCCAGCAGCTTGGCCGGGCTAGCGGGGACAGATACGCAGTATTTT,CASSLAGLAGTDTQYF
TRBD1,14,TRBV5-4,TRBJ1-2,-,TGTGCCAGCAGCTGGACCGGGACAGACAATGGCTACACCTTC,CASSWTGTDNGYTF
-,17,TRBV21-1,TRBJ2-4,-,TGTGCCAGCAGGAAGGACTCGGGGGGGCTAGCCAAAAACATTCAGTACTTC,CASRKDSGGLAKNIQYF
-,16,TRBV15,TRBJ2-5,-,TGTGCCACCACTCTGGGACAGACTTTAGGGAGGGAGACCCAGTACTTC,CATTLGQTLGRETQYF
-,16,TRBV4-2,TRBJ2-6,medium-sized,TGTGCCAGCAGCCAAGTAGACAGCTCTGGGGCCAACGTCCTGACTTTC,CASSQVDSSGANVLTF
-,18,TRBV7-9,TRBJ1-2,-,TGTGCCAGCAGCCCCCGGGACACCCTTATTCCGGATAACTATGGCTACACCTTC,CASSPRDTLIPDNYGYTF
-,15,TRBV11-3,TRBJ2-7,-,TGTGCCAGCAGCTTAGATCGGGTGAGCTCCTACGAGCAGTACTTC,CASSLDRVSSYEQYF
-,14,TRBV5-1,TRBJ1-5,-,TGCGCCAGCAGCGCGGGGGGCCCCAATCAGCCCCAGCATTTT,CASSAGGPNQPQHF
TRBD2,17,TRBV5-6,TRBJ2-7,-,TGTGCCAGCAGCTTGGTTGGGCAGGGCGGGGGGCGAACGGAGAAGTACTTC,CASSLVGQGGGRTEKYF
TRBD1,15,TRBV6-1,TRBJ1-2,-,TGTGCCAGCAGTGAAATCGGAGGGGGCAGCTATGGCTACACCTTC,CASSEIGGGSYGYTF
TRBD1,16,TRBV7-2,TRBJ1-2,-,TGTGCCAGCAGCTCATCAAACAGGGGCTTAGAAAATGGCTACACCTTC,CASSSSNRGLENGYTF
TRBD1,15,TRBV9,TRBJ2-1,-,TGTGCCAGCAGCGGGGGACAGGGATCCTACAATGAGCAGTTCTTC,CASSGGQGSYNEQFF